This passage covers 14 T cell receptor beta chains from one sample sequenced in a study of shared clonotypes between healthy human individuals. Here immunoSEQ multiplex PCR was the method, and the copy in TCRdb shows in-frame clones only, minus some. The sample holds 1 million to 1.3 million clones; approximately 78% are singletons and the top ten take 0.5% to 0.65%. Sequencing input: memory CD4+ T cells from PBMCs. Subset defined: CD45RA-negative fraction. The receptors stem from a man younger than 30 in good health. Some clones in this sample may be carry-over from other donors' samples.

In regard to this clone: Other DNA sequences in this specimen translate into the identical CDR3. The chain recombines TRBV11-3 with TRBJ1-1; unclear D gene. CDR1 and CDR2 from the germline V gene are SGHNT and YENEEA. The germline V and J ends were trimmed by 2 bases and 0 bases, with 7 bases remaining between them. This CDR3 contains 14 residues. CDR3 sequence reads: CASSLSGVNTEAFF. The CDR3 nucleotides read TGTGCCAGCAGCTTATCCGGGGTGAACACTGAAGCTTTCTTT.

This clone was recorded only once. The chain links TRBV7-8 to TRBJ2-7; D uncertain. Deletions cut 1 base from V and 2 bases from J, with 18 bases between. The CDR3 totals 17 residues. The germline gives CDR1 SGHVS, CDR2 FQNEAQ. CDR3 nucleotide sequence: TGTGCCAGCAGCTTAGATCGTTTGTGGGGTTCAGCCTACGAGCAGTACTTC. Translated, it gives CASSLDRLWGSAYEQYF.

This clone was seen repeatedly, ten times or more. The rearrangement uses TRBV11-2 and TRBJ1-1; D is unclear. The CDR3 is made up of 13 amino acids. The ends were cut back, 2 bases at V and 1 base at J, with 5 bases in the middle. From germline, CDR1 is SGHAT and CDR2 FQNNGV. The CDR3 DNA follows: TGTGCCAGCAGCTTACGACAGAACACTGAAGCTTTCTTT. It specifies CASSLRQNTEAFF.

The gene calls are TRBV5-1 and TRBJ2-6; D uncertain. V was clipped by 2 bases and J by 2 bases, with 8 bases between them. Germline V lookup: CDR1 SGHRS, CDR2 YFSETQ. The CDR3 contains 15 residues. Written as DNA, the CDR3 is TGCGCCAGCAGCTTAATGGGAACTGGGGCCAACGTCCTGACTTTC. Residues: CASSLMGTGANVLTF.

This clone was found many times. This sample includes further DNA sequences coding for the same CDR3. The chain recombines TRBV29-1 with TRBJ1-5; weak D call: TRBD1 (6 bases). V lost 4 bases and J lost 4, with 11 bases in between. CDR3 length: 13 residues. Germline CDR1 SQVTM, CDR2 ANQGSEA. The CDR3 spells CSVAGQLNQPQHF. The CDR3 nucleotides read TGCAGCGTTGCTGGACAGCTGAATCAGCCCCAGCATTTT.

The chain has TRBV10-3 and TRBJ1-2; 7 positions match TRBD1. This CDR3 is 16 amino acids long. Germline lookup yields CDR1 ENHRY and CDR2 SYGVKD. V was pared by 4 bases and J by 5 bases, with 13 bases of the junction left unmatched. CDR3 sequence (DNA): TGTGCCATCAGTGTAGCCCCAGGGGGAAGAGGATATGGCTACACCTTC. Protein sequence: CAISVAPGGRGYGYTF.

Concerning this clone itself: The same CDR3 also results from other DNA sequences found in this sample. The rearrangement joins TRBV15 to TRBJ2-3; a weak D match, TRBD1 (6 bases). This CDR3 has 15 residues. Trimming took 0 bases from V and 1 from J, leaving 8 bases between them. From germline, CDR1 is LNHNV and CDR2 YYDKDF (reference sequence). This CDR3 reads CATSRDRGGTDTQYF. The DNA of the CDR3 is TGTGCCACCAGCAGAGACAGGGGTGGCACAGATACGCAGTATTTT. The whole variable domain, filled in from reference TRBV15 and TRBJ2-3, reads DAMVIQNPRYQVTQFGKPVTLSCSQTLNHNVMYWYQQKSSQAPKLLFHYYDKDFNNEADTPDNFQSRRPNTSFCFLDIRSPGLGDTAMYLCATSRDRGGTDTQYFGPGTRLTVL.

The rearrangement links TRBV5-6 to TRBJ2-5; the match to TRBD2 covers 11 bases. This CDR3 comprises 15 residues. Germline trimming cut 1 base from V and 5 bases from J; bases unmatched to any gene: 4. Germline values: CDR1 SGHDT, CDR2 YYEEEE. The chain's CDR3 is CASSLIAGGQETQYF. The CDR3 coding sequence is TGTGCCAGCAGCTTGATAGCGGGAGGGCAGGAGACCCAGTACTTC.

On this clone: Given a much more abundant clone one base away, this may be a read error. The same CDR3 arises from other DNA sequences in this sample as well. The V and J genes are TRBV5-1 and TRBJ1-1; maybe TRBD1 (5 bases). This CDR3 has 14 amino acids. Per germline, CDR1 SGHRS and CDR2 YFSETQ. The V end was cut by 1 base, the J end by 0 bases, with 7 bases between. CDR3 bases: TGCGCCAGCAGCTTGCAGGGTATGAACACTGAAGCTTTCTTT. Its protein product is CASSLQGMNTEAFF.

The J gene is TRBJ2-2, the V gene TRBV14; D remains ambiguous. V shed 3 bases and J shed 5 bases, with 10 bases lying between them. Germline loops: CDR1 SGHDN, CDR2 FVKESK. This CDR3 has 14 residues. Here the CDR3 reads CASSQALGTGELFF. CDR3 coding DNA: TGTGCCAGCAGCCAGGCCCTGGGGACCGGGGAGCTGTTTTTT.

This clone was detected once. The DNA of the CDR3 is TGTGCCAGCAGCTTAGACCCGTCCTACGAAAAACTGTTTTTT. Protein product: CASSLDPSYEKLFF. The chain is built from TRBV7-2 and TRBJ1-4, with no clear D. The CDR3 extends over 14 amino acids. The V gene lost 1 base and the J gene lost 8 bases, with 11 bases spanning the gap. CDR1 is SGHTA, CDR2 FQGNSA, per germline.

The chain uses TRBV7-2 and TRBJ2-5, with D maybe TRBD2 (5 bases). CDR1 is SGHTA, CDR2 FQGNSA, per germline. Trimming took off 2 bases at V and 2 bases at J, with 9 bases between the two ends. The CDR3 loop spans 14 amino acids. DNA of the CDR3: TGTGCCAGCAGCTTATTTCGGGGTCAAGAGACCCAGTACTTC. This encodes CASSLFRGQETQYF.

This chain joins TRBV6-1 and TRBJ2-7; 8 nucleotides match TRBD1. Germline CDR1 and CDR2: MNHNS and SASEGT. Trimming at V came to 3 bases and at J to 5 bases, leaving 15 bases not matched to a gene. CDR3 length equals 17 residues. As DNA, the CDR3 is TGTGCCAGCAGTGACCGGACAGGGACCCTGGTGGTCCACGAGCAGTACTTC. It yields the protein CASSDRTGTLVVHEQYF.

With respect to this clone: This may stem from a read error, because a much larger clone lies one nucleotide away. Within the sample, other DNA sequences also encode this same CDR3. The chain links TRBV7-3 to TRBJ1-1, with TRBD1 as a possible D gene (5 bases). Trimming took 3 bases from V and 1 from J, leaving 6 bases between them. The germline gives CDR1 SGHTA, CDR2 FQGTGA. The CDR3 spans 13 residues. The CDR3 sequence is CASSFTGNTEAFF. CDR3 sequence (DNA): TGTGCCAGCAGCTTCACAGGGAACACTGAAGCTTTCTTT.